These T cell receptor beta chains were read from a single sample in a study of siplizumab effects on memory and regulatory T cells. Data came from immunoSEQ multiplex PCR; TCRdb stores just in-frame clones and leaves some out. The sample carries around 86,000 clones, about 93% recorded once. The material sequenced was non-Treg CD4+ T cells sorted from blood. The origin of the receptors is a human donor in good health. CDR3s leave out the opening cysteine and the closing phenylalanine or tryptophan. Fields, in order: J gene, V gene, D gene, CDR3 protein. The D gene is left open where the match is weak.

j_call: TRBJ2-5
v_call: TRBV5-6
d_call: -
cdr3_aa: ASSLLIAETQY

j_call: TRBJ2-5
v_call: TRBV5-4
d_call: -
cdr3_aa: ASSLFPQGLGGGETQY

j_call: TRBJ2-7
v_call: TRBV28
d_call: TRBD2
cdr3_aa: ASRAGTSQDYEQY

j_call: TRBJ1-3
v_call: TRBV7-6
d_call: TRBD1
cdr3_aa: ASSLRGQATGNTIY

j_call: TRBJ1-4
v_call: TRBV29-1
d_call: -
cdr3_aa: SVVPSAATNEKLF

j_call: TRBJ2-3
v_call: TRBV7-9
d_call: -
cdr3_aa: ASSPRFGTDTQY

j_call: TRBJ1-1
v_call: TRBV5-1
d_call: -
cdr3_aa: ASSLAQSNTEAF

j_call: TRBJ1-5
v_call: TRBV9
d_call: -
cdr3_aa: ASSVGWSDQPQH

j_call: TRBJ1-1
v_call: TRBV7-9
d_call: TRBD1
cdr3_aa: ASSFRDRGHTEAF

j_call: TRBJ2-2
v_call: TRBV19
d_call: TRBD1
cdr3_aa: ASSSRDRGTGELF

j_call: TRBJ1-1
v_call: TRBV28
d_call: -
cdr3_aa: ASSLLQGPEAF

j_call: TRBJ2-5
v_call: TRBV7-2
d_call: TRBD2
cdr3_aa: ASSRTSGRVGSQY

j_call: TRBJ2-5
v_call: TRBV13
d_call: -
cdr3_aa: ASSSDGGGPETQY

j_call: TRBJ2-2
v_call: TRBV6-6
d_call: -
cdr3_aa: ASRPISTGELF

j_call: TRBJ1-2
v_call: TRBV19
d_call: -
cdr3_aa: GAGTYGYT

j_call: TRBJ2-1
v_call: TRBV2
d_call: -
cdr3_aa: ASTRLQWADYNEQF

j_call: TRBJ2-3
v_call: TRBV6-5
d_call: -
cdr3_aa: ATGGDTQY

j_call: TRBJ1-2
v_call: TRBV6-5
d_call: -
cdr3_aa: ASRPTIGYGYT

j_call: TRBJ2-1
v_call: TRBV4-2
d_call: TRBD2
cdr3_aa: ASRAITSGSARPYNEQF

j_call: TRBJ2-3
v_call: TRBV4-3
d_call: -
cdr3_aa: ASSQDSVSTDTQY

j_call: TRBJ1-1
v_call: TRBV5-1
d_call: TRBD1
cdr3_aa: ASSSGGTGMNTEAF

j_call: TRBJ2-1
v_call: TRBV18
d_call: -
cdr3_aa: ASSAGVGNEQF

j_call: TRBJ1-4
v_call: TRBV7-2
d_call: -
cdr3_aa: ASSTQDEKLF

j_call: TRBJ2-7
v_call: TRBV7-2
d_call: TRBD2
cdr3_aa: ASSRAGDAGEQY

j_call: TRBJ1-1
v_call: TRBV6-5
d_call: -
cdr3_aa: ASRARRGSDTEAF

j_call: TRBJ1-4
v_call: TRBV19
d_call: -
cdr3_aa: ASRWGRGGEKLF

j_call: TRBJ1-4
v_call: TRBV5-1
d_call: -
cdr3_aa: ASSLNPTGLTNEKLF

j_call: TRBJ2-7
v_call: TRBV6-5
d_call: TRBD2
cdr3_aa: ASSYSASSGYYEQY

j_call: TRBJ2-7
v_call: TRBV4-2
d_call: -
cdr3_aa: ASSQGITGFSYEQY

j_call: TRBJ1-2
v_call: TRBV30
d_call: -
cdr3_aa: AWSHGPGRGYT

j_call: TRBJ1-4
v_call: TRBV15
d_call: TRBD1
cdr3_aa: ATSRTTGAGEKLF

j_call: TRBJ1-1
v_call: TRBV7-6
d_call: -
cdr3_aa: ASSLGARGEAF

j_call: TRBJ1-4
v_call: TRBV11-2
d_call: -
cdr3_aa: ASSLDPVGKDEKLF

j_call: TRBJ2-2
v_call: TRBV18
d_call: -
cdr3_aa: ASSPVSQNTGELF

j_call: TRBJ2-3
v_call: TRBV5-4
d_call: -
cdr3_aa: ASSLYSGTSTDTQY

j_call: TRBJ2-7
v_call: TRBV30
d_call: TRBD2
cdr3_aa: AWGRGYEQY

j_call: TRBJ1-2
v_call: TRBV23-1
d_call: -
cdr3_aa: ASTSDNYGYT

j_call: TRBJ1-1
v_call: TRBV27
d_call: -
cdr3_aa: ASGSIGIGEAF

j_call: TRBJ2-1
v_call: TRBV10-1
d_call: TRBD1
cdr3_aa: ASSADRANNEQF

j_call: TRBJ1-5
v_call: TRBV28
d_call: -
cdr3_aa: ASIMGGLDQPQH

j_call: TRBJ2-1
v_call: TRBV5-1
d_call: TRBD2
cdr3_aa: ASSYDLAGGPYEQF

j_call: TRBJ2-2
v_call: TRBV9
d_call: -
cdr3_aa: ASSVVDSTGELF

j_call: TRBJ2-7
v_call: TRBV5-4
d_call: TRBD1
cdr3_aa: ASSTDRLAYEQY

j_call: TRBJ1-5
v_call: TRBV18
d_call: -
cdr3_aa: ASSPSLGNQPQH

j_call: TRBJ2-3
v_call: TRBV9
d_call: -
cdr3_aa: ASSPQGLRTDTQY

j_call: TRBJ1-4
v_call: TRBV4-3
d_call: -
cdr3_aa: ASSDSVNEKLF

j_call: TRBJ1-4
v_call: TRBV5-4
d_call: -
cdr3_aa: ASSREGLNNEKLF

j_call: TRBJ2-7
v_call: TRBV11-2
d_call: -
cdr3_aa: ASSLSSYEQY

j_call: TRBJ2-3
v_call: TRBV30
d_call: -
cdr3_aa: AWSANNRARDTQY

j_call: TRBJ1-5
v_call: TRBV7-2
d_call: TRBD1
cdr3_aa: ASSQGDRSVQPQH

j_call: TRBJ2-3
v_call: TRBV7-9
d_call: -
cdr3_aa: ASSLETAADTQY